This is a list of T cell receptor beta chains from one sample in a study of blood T cell repertoires in COVID-19. The method was immunoSEQ multiplex PCR; TCRdb's version includes in-frame clones alone and lacks a portion of them. This sample has 90,000 or so clones; about 71% occur once, and the top ten carry under 30%. Sequencing input: peripheral blood. These receptors were taken from a woman aged 55-69 years in a cohort sampled during active or convalescent COVID-19. The CDR3 runs from the conserved cysteine through the conserved F or W. The D gene is left open where the match is weak. Part of the rows lack a size; the others show once, few, many or a class for expanded clones.

V gene: TRBV7-2
clone size: NA
D gene: NA
J gene: TRBJ2-5
CDR3 DNA: TGTGCCAGCAGCTTAGGAGGCCCCTGGGCCCAGTACTTC
CDR3 protein: CASSLGGPWAQYF

V gene: TRBV5-1
clone size: many
D gene: NA
J gene: TRBJ2-7
CDR3 DNA: TGCGCCAGCAGCCCGCAGGGGAAGGACGAGCAGTACTTC
CDR3 protein: CASSPQGKDEQYF

V gene: TRBV14
clone size: NA
D gene: NA
J gene: TRBJ2-5
CDR3 DNA: TGTGCCAGCAGCCGGGCCAGCCGTAAAGAGACCCAGTACTTC
CDR3 protein: CASSRASRKETQYF

V gene: TRBV6-2/TRBV6-3
clone size: NA
D gene: NA
J gene: TRBJ1-6
CDR3 DNA: TGTGCCAGCAGCCGGCCCGTTTATAATTCACCCCTCCACTTT
CDR3 protein: CASSRPVYNSPLHF

V gene: TRBV6-2/TRBV6-3
clone size: NA
D gene: NA
J gene: TRBJ1-1
CDR3 DNA: TGTGCCAGCAGTTCCAGGGGTCTGAACACTGAAGCTTTCTTT
CDR3 protein: CASSSRGLNTEAFF

V gene: TRBV4-1
clone size: NA
D gene: NA
J gene: TRBJ1-1
CDR3 DNA: TGCGCCAGCAGCCTAACAGGGAATCTTGGTGAAGCTTTCTTT
CDR3 protein: CASSLTGNLGEAFF

V gene: TRBV19
clone size: NA
D gene: TRBD2
J gene: TRBJ2-7
CDR3 DNA: TGTGCCAGTAGTTCCCTAGCGGGGCTGGGCGAGCAGTACTTC
CDR3 protein: CASSSLAGLGEQYF

V gene: TRBV6-5
clone size: NA
D gene: NA
J gene: TRBJ1-1
CDR3 DNA: TGTGCCAGCATCCTGGGAGGGGCGAACACTGAAGCTTTCTTT
CDR3 protein: CASILGGANTEAFF

V gene: TRBV2
clone size: once
D gene: TRBD1
J gene: TRBJ1-5
CDR3 DNA: TGTGCCAGCAGTGACAGTGACAGGGGGAATCAGCCCCAGCATTTT
CDR3 protein: CASSDSDRGNQPQHF

V gene: TRBV6-5
clone size: NA
D gene: NA
J gene: TRBJ1-2
CDR3 DNA: TGTGCCAGCAGTTACACACCGACAACTAACTATGGCTACACCTTC
CDR3 protein: CASSYTPTTNYGYTF

V gene: TRBV11-2
clone size: NA
D gene: TRBD1
J gene: TRBJ1-3
CDR3 DNA: TGTGCCAGCAGCTTAAACCCTCCGACAGGGGATAGAAACACCATATATTTT
CDR3 protein: CASSLNPPTGDRNTIYF

V gene: TRBV4-1
clone size: NA
D gene: NA
J gene: TRBJ1-2
CDR3 DNA: TGCGCCAGCAGCCAAGATATAGCAGCGCCTAACTATGGCTACACCTTC
CDR3 protein: CASSQDIAAPNYGYTF

V gene: TRBV19
clone size: NA
D gene: NA
J gene: TRBJ2-7
CDR3 DNA: TGTGCCAGTAGCTTATCAGGACAGACCTACGAGCAGTACTTC
CDR3 protein: CASSLSGQTYEQYF

V gene: TRBV6-2/TRBV6-3
clone size: NA
D gene: NA
J gene: TRBJ2-5
CDR3 DNA: TGTGCCAGCAGTTACGTAGGACTAACCACAGAGACCCAGTACTTC
CDR3 protein: CASSYVGLTTETQYF

V gene: TRBV7-9
clone size: NA
D gene: NA
J gene: TRBJ2-1
CDR3 DNA: TGTGCCAGCAGCTTATTTTTGGGGCAGGATGAGCAGTTCTTC
CDR3 protein: CASSLFLGQDEQFF

V gene: TRBV10-3
clone size: NA
D gene: TRBD1
J gene: TRBJ2-5
CDR3 DNA: TGTGCCATCGCCGCAGGGGGCCAAGAGACCCAGTACTTC
CDR3 protein: CAIAAGGQETQYF

V gene: TRBV6-1
clone size: NA
D gene: TRBD2
J gene: TRBJ2-7
CDR3 DNA: TGTGCCAGCAGTGACCTAGCGGGTAAGGGCGAGCAGTACTTC
CDR3 protein: CASSDLAGKGEQYF

V gene: TRBV3-1/TRBV3-2
clone size: NA
D gene: TRBD1
J gene: TRBJ1-6
CDR3 DNA: TGTGCCAGCAGCCAAGACCCGTTCGGACAGGCGAATTCACCCCTCCACTTT
CDR3 protein: CASSQDPFGQANSPLHF

V gene: TRBV10-3
clone size: NA
D gene: NA
J gene: TRBJ2-3
CDR3 DNA: TGTGCCATCAGTGGTGGGACTCAGACCTCAGATACGCAGTATTTT
CDR3 protein: CAISGGTQTSDTQYF

V gene: TRBV2
clone size: NA
D gene: NA
J gene: TRBJ1-1
CDR3 DNA: TGTGCCAGCAGTCTACAGGGCTTGAACACTGAAGCTTTCTTT
CDR3 protein: CASSLQGLNTEAFF

V gene: TRBV18
clone size: few
D gene: NA
J gene: TRBJ1-2
CDR3 DNA: TGTGCCAGCTCCGTGGGGCAGGGGCGGTATGGCTACACCTTC
CDR3 protein: CASSVGQGRYGYTF

V gene: TRBV30
clone size: NA
D gene: NA
J gene: TRBJ1-1
CDR3 DNA: TGTGCCTGGAGTGATGAGGGGGACACTGAAGCTTTCTTT
CDR3 protein: CAWSDEGDTEAFF

V gene: TRBV4-2
clone size: NA
D gene: NA
J gene: TRBJ1-2
CDR3 DNA: TGTGCCAGCAGCCAAGACGGCGCGGGGAGTGGCTACACCTTC
CDR3 protein: CASSQDGAGSGYTF

V gene: TRBV2
clone size: NA
D gene: NA
J gene: TRBJ1-2
CDR3 DNA: TGTGCCAGCAGTGGGTTTACAGACTATGGCTACACCTTC
CDR3 protein: CASSGFTDYGYTF

V gene: TRBV15
clone size: once
D gene: NA
J gene: TRBJ2-5
CDR3 DNA: TGTGCCACCAGCAGAGATTGGGCCCGTGGGGGGGCCGGGATAAAAGAGACCCAGTACTTC
CDR3 protein: CATSRDWARGGAGIKETQYF

V gene: TRBV7-8
clone size: once
D gene: NA
J gene: TRBJ1-1
CDR3 DNA: TGTGCCAGCAGCCCCGGGGTCGAAGCTTTCTTT
CDR3 protein: CASSPGVEAFF

V gene: TRBV9
clone size: NA
D gene: NA
J gene: TRBJ2-5
CDR3 DNA: TGTGCCAGCAGCGTTGCTTCCGGGACTCCCGAGACCCAGTACTTC
CDR3 protein: CASSVASGTPETQYF

V gene: TRBV5-1
clone size: NA
D gene: NA
J gene: TRBJ1-2
CDR3 DNA: TGCGCCAGCCGTGACCAGACAGGAACCGGCTACACCTTC
CDR3 protein: CASRDQTGTGYTF

V gene: TRBV6-5
clone size: NA
D gene: NA
J gene: TRBJ1-2
CDR3 DNA: TGTGCCAGCAGTAGCTGGGGGAGGAACTATGGCTACACCTTC
CDR3 protein: CASSSWGRNYGYTF

V gene: TRBV9
clone size: NA
D gene: TRBD1
J gene: TRBJ2-3
CDR3 DNA: TGTGCCAGCAGCGTAGGGGACAGCTTGAATACGCAGTATTTT
CDR3 protein: CASSVGDSLNTQYF

V gene: TRBV5-1
clone size: NA
D gene: TRBD2
J gene: TRBJ2-2
CDR3 DNA: TGCGCCAGCAGCTTGGAAGTTCTAGCGGGGGGGCGTAACGGGGAGCTGTTTTTT
CDR3 protein: CASSLEVLAGGRNGELFF

V gene: TRBV7-9
clone size: NA
D gene: TRBD1
J gene: TRBJ2-5
CDR3 DNA: TGTGCCAGCAGCTCTGGGACAGGGGGCCCCCAAGAGACCCAGTACTTC
CDR3 protein: CASSSGTGGPQETQYF

V gene: TRBV12-3/TRBV12-4
clone size: once
D gene: NA
J gene: TRBJ1-6
CDR3 DNA: TGTGCCAGCACCTACAGGGTAGGCTTCCCCCTCCACTTT
CDR3 protein: CASTYRVGFPLHF

V gene: TRBV6-5
clone size: NA
D gene: NA
J gene: TRBJ1-3
CDR3 DNA: TGTGCCAGCAGTTACTCGGGCAGGGTTTCTGGAAACACCATATATTTT
CDR3 protein: CASSYSGRVSGNTIYF

V gene: TRBV6-5
clone size: NA
D gene: NA
J gene: TRBJ1-3
CDR3 DNA: TGTGCCAGCACCCAGGGACCTACTGCGGGGGGCACCATATATTTT
CDR3 protein: CASTQGPTAGGTIYF

V gene: TRBV7-2
clone size: NA
D gene: TRBD2
J gene: TRBJ2-3
CDR3 DNA: TGTGCCAGCAGTCCGTCTGCGGGGGGCCGCACAGATACGCAGTATTTT
CDR3 protein: CASSPSAGGRTDTQYF

V gene: TRBV6-5
clone size: NA
D gene: NA
J gene: TRBJ2-1
CDR3 DNA: TGTGCCAGCAGCCCCCGGAGCTCCTACAATGAGCAGTTCTTC
CDR3 protein: CASSPRSSYNEQFF

V gene: TRBV3-1/TRBV3-2
clone size: NA
D gene: NA
J gene: TRBJ2-5
CDR3 DNA: TGTGCCAGCAGCCAAGTGCGGGAGACCCAGTACTTC
CDR3 protein: CASSQVRETQYF

V gene: TRBV7-3
clone size: NA
D gene: TRBD1
J gene: TRBJ1-1
CDR3 DNA: TGTGCCAGCAGCTTAGGGACAGGGGGAAACACTGAAGCTTTCTTT
CDR3 protein: CASSLGTGGNTEAFF

V gene: TRBV30
clone size: NA
D gene: NA
J gene: TRBJ2-2
CDR3 DNA: TGTGCCTTTGACATCCGGAACACCGGGGAGCTGTTTTTT
CDR3 protein: CAFDIRNTGELFF

V gene: TRBV7-9
clone size: few
D gene: NA
J gene: TRBJ2-2
CDR3 DNA: TGTGCCAGCAGCTTAGCGTTGGCAGGGGAGCTGGACGGGGAGCTGTTTTTT
CDR3 protein: CASSLALAGELDGELFF

V gene: TRBV28
clone size: NA
D gene: TRBD2
J gene: TRBJ2-2
CDR3 DNA: TGTGCCAGCAGTCTCGGACTAGCGGGGGGGCCCGGCACCGGGGAGCTGTTTTTT
CDR3 protein: CASSLGLAGGPGTGELFF

V gene: TRBV5-1
clone size: few
D gene: NA
J gene: TRBJ2-7
CDR3 DNA: TGCGCCAGCAGCTCGGACAGCTACGAGCAGTACTTC
CDR3 protein: CASSSDSYEQYF

V gene: TRBV27
clone size: NA
D gene: NA
J gene: TRBJ1-4
CDR3 DNA: TGTGCCAGCAGTTCACAGGGCCTGGGGGAAAAACTGTTTTTT
CDR3 protein: CASSSQGLGEKLFF

V gene: TRBV18
clone size: NA
D gene: NA
J gene: TRBJ1-6
CDR3 DNA: TGTGCCAGCTCACCATTTGTAGAGAATTCACCCCTCCACTTT
CDR3 protein: CASSPFVENSPLHF

V gene: TRBV15
clone size: NA
D gene: NA
J gene: TRBJ1-3
CDR3 DNA: TGTGCCACCAGATATGGGAGCTCTGGAAACACCATATATTTT
CDR3 protein: CATRYGSSGNTIYF

V gene: TRBV2
clone size: NA
D gene: TRBD2
J gene: TRBJ2-7
CDR3 DNA: TGTGCCAGCCGACCGGGACTAGCGGGGGGATCCTCCTACGAGCAGTACTTC
CDR3 protein: CASRPGLAGGSSYEQYF

V gene: TRBV5-1
clone size: NA
D gene: NA
J gene: TRBJ1-2
CDR3 DNA: TGCGCCAGCAGCTTGGGGGGCGATACCTATGGCTACACCTTC
CDR3 protein: CASSLGGDTYGYTF

V gene: TRBV4-2
clone size: NA
D gene: NA
J gene: TRBJ2-7
CDR3 DNA: TGTGCCAGCAGCCAAGACAGGGCCCTTTACGAGCAGTACTTC
CDR3 protein: CASSQDRALYEQYF